This T cell receptor beta chain was identified in a study of blood T cell repertoires in COVID-19. The overall study: Specimens from acute and convalescent COVID-19 originated in the United States, Italy and Spain. From T cells, B-cell-depleted T cells, or PBMCs came the material, which was cDNA or gDNA.

This clone was seen only a few times. Authors' data handling: By means of reference gene primer amplification, nucleated cell counts were estimated. Only in-frame clones appear in the TCRdb table, and some are missing; sequencing was by immunoSEQ multiplex PCR. Clonal size and the V and J genes are those of that table, whereas D and trimming came from the DNA. This sample has around 100,000 clones, with over 75% found just once. Trimming cost V 2 bases and J 0 bases, with 10 bases left between them. The germline V gene has CDR1 SGHTA and CDR2 FQGNSA. The CDR3 extends over 16 amino acids. This chain uses TRBV7-2 with TRBJ1-4; D is ambiguous. This clonotype originated in a man older than 75 with acute or convalescent COVID-19. Sequencing was carried out using peripheral blood. For the CDR3, the DNA is TGTGCCAGCAGCTTAAACCCCGGGACAACTAATGAAAAACTGTTTTTT. Its translation: CASSLNPGTTNEKLFF.